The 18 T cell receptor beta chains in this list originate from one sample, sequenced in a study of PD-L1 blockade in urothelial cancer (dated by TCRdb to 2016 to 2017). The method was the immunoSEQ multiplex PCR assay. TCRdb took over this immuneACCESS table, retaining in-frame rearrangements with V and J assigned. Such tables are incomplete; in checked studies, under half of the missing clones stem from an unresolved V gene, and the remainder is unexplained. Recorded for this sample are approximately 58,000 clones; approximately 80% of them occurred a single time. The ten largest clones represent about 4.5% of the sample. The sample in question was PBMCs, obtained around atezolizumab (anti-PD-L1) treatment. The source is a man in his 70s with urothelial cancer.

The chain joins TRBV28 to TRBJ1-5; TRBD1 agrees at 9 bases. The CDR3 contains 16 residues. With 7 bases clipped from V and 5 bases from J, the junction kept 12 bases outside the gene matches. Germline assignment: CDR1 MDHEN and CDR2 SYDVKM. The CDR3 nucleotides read TGTGCCAGCACCATTATACAGGGGGCGGGCGATCAGCCCCAGCATTTT. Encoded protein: CASTIIQGAGDQPQHF.

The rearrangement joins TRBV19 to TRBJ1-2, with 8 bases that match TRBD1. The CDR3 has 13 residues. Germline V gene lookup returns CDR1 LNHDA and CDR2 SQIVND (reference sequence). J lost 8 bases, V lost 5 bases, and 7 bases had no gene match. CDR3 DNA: TGTGCCAGTAGTGCCGGACAGGGTGACGGCTACACCTTC. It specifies CASSAGQGDGYTF. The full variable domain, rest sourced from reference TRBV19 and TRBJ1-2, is DGGITQSPKYLFRKEGQNVTLSCEQNLNHDAMYWYRQDPGQGLRLIYYSQIVNDFQKGDIAEGYSVSREKKESFPLTVTSAQKNPTAFYLCASSAGQGDGYTFGSGTRLTVV.

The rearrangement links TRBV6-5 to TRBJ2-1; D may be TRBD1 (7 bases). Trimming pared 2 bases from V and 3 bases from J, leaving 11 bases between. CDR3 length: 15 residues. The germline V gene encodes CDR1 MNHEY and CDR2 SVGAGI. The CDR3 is CASSYAGGLYNEQFF. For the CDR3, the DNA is TGTGCCAGCAGTTACGCAGGGGGACTCTACAATGAGCAGTTCTTC.

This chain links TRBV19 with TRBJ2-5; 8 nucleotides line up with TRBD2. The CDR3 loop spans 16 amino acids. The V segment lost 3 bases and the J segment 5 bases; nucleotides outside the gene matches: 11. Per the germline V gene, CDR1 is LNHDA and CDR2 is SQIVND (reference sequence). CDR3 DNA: TGTGCCAGTAGTATTCGGAGCGGGAGACCCTTGGAGACCCAGTACTTC. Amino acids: CASSIRSGRPLETQYF.

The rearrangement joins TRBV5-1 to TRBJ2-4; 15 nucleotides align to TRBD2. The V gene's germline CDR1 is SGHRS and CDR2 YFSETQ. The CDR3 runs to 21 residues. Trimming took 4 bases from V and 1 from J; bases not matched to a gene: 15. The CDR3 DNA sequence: TGCGCCAGCAGCCTGAACCTCAGGACTAGCGGGAGGGCCCTGGCCAAAAACATTCAGTACTTC. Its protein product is CASSLNLRTSGRALAKNIQYF.

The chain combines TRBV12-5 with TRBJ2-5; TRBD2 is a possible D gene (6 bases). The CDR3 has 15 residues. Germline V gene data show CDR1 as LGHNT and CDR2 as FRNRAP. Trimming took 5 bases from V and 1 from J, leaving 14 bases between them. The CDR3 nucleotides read TGTGCTAGTGGTCCTCGTAGCGGACTCCAAGAGACCCAGTACTTC. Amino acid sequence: CASGPRSGLQETQYF. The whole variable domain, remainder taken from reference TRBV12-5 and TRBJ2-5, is DARVTQTPRHKVTEMGQEVTMRCQPILGHNTVFWYRQTMMQGLELLAYFRNRAPLDDSGMPKDRFSAEMPDATLATLKIQPSEPRDSAVYFCASGPRSGLQETQYFGPGTRLLVL.

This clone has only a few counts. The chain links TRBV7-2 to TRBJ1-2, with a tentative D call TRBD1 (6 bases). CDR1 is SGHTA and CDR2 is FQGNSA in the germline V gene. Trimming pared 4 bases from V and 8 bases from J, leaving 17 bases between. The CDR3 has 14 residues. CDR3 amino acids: CASSSQQGWRGYTF. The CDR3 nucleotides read TGTGCCAGCAGCTCCCAACAGGGTTGGAGGGGCTACACCTTC.

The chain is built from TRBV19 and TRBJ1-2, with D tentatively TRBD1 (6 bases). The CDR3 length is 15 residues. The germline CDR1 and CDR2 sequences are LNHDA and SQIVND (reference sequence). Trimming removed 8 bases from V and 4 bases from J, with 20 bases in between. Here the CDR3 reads CASVPNRAVGYGYTF. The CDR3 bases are TGTGCCAGTGTCCCAAACAGGGCGGTCGGCTATGGCTACACCTTC.

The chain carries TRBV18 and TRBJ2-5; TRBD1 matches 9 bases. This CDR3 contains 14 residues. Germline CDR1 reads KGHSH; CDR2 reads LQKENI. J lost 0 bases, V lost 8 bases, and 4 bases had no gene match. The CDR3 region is CASAWTGDQETQYF. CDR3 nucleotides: TGTGCCAGCGCGTGGACAGGGGACCAAGAGACCCAGTACTTC.

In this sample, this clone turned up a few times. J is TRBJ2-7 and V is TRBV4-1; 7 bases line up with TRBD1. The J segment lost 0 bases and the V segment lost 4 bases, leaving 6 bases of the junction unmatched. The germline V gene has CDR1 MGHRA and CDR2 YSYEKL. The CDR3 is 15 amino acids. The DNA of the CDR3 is TGCGCCAGCAGCCGCAACCGACAGGGCTCCTACGAGCAGTACTTC. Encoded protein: CASSRNRQGSYEQYF.

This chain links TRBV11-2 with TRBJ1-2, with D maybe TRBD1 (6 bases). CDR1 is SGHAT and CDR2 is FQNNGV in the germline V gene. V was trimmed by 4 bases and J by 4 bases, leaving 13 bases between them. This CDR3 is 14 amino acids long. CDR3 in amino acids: CASSSADRSYGYTF. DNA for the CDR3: TGTGCCAGCAGCTCAGCAGACAGGTCCTATGGCTACACCTTC.

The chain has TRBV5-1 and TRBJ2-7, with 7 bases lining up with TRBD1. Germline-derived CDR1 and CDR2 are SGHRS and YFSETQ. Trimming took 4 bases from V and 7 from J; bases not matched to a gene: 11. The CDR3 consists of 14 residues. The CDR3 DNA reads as TGCGCCAGCAGCGAAAGGGACAGCCCTCGGGAGCAGTACTTC. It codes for CASSERDSPREQYF.

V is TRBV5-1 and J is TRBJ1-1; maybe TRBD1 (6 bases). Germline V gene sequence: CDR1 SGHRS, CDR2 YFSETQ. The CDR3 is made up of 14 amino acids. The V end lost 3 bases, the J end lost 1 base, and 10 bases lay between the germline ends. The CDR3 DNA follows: TGCGCCAGCAGCTCAGGGGCTTGGAACACTGAAGCTTTCTTT. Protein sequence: CASSSGAWNTEAFF.

CDR3 sequence reads: CATRLAGPPGGYTF. For the CDR3, the DNA is TGTGCCACCAGGTTGGCAGGGCCACCGGGCGGCTACACCTTC. The chain joins TRBV15 to TRBJ1-2; weak D call: TRBD1 (5 bases). CDR1 and CDR2 (germline): LNHNV, YYDKDF (reference sequence). Trimming stripped 6 bases from V and 8 bases from J, with 19 bases between. The CDR3 contains 14 residues.

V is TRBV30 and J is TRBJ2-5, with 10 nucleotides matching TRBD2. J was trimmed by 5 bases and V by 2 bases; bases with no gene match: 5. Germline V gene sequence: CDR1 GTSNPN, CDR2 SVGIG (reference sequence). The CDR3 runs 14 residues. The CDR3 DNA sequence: TGTGCCTGGAGTTGGGCTAGCGGGAGTGAGACCCAGTACTTC. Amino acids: CAWSWASGSETQYF.

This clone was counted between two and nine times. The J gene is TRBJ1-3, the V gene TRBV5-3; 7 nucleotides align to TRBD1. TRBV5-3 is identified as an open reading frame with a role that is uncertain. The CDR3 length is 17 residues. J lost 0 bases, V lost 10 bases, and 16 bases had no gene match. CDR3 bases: TGTGCCGGACCCCCGAGACAGGGAATTAGCTCTGGAAACACCATATATTTT. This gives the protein CAGPPRQGISSGNTIYF.

In DNA form, the CDR3 reads TGTGCCAGCAGGGGACTAGCGGCGCTCTACGAGCAGTACTTC. Translated, it gives CASRGLAALYEQYF. V usage is TRBV2 and J usage is TRBJ2-7, with 11 bases matching TRBD2. Germline CDR1 and CDR2: SNHLY and FYNNEI. The CDR3 totals 14 residues. The junction had 4 bases not matched to a gene; V was cut back by 6 bases and J by 3 bases. The whole variable domain, remainder taken from reference TRBV2 and TRBJ2-7, is EPEVTQTPSHQVTQMGQEVILRCVPISNHLYFYWYRQILGQKVEFLVSFYNNEISEKSEIFDDQFSVERPDGSNFTLKIRSTKLEDSAMYFCASRGLAALYEQYFGPGTRLTVT.

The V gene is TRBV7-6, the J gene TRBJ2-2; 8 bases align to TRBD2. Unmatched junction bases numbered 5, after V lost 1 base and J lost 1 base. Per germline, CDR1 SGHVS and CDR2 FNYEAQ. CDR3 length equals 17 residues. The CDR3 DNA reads TGTGCCAGCAGCTTAGGAGCTAGCGGGTTGAACACCGGGGAGCTGTTTTTT. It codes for CASSLGASGLNTGELFF.